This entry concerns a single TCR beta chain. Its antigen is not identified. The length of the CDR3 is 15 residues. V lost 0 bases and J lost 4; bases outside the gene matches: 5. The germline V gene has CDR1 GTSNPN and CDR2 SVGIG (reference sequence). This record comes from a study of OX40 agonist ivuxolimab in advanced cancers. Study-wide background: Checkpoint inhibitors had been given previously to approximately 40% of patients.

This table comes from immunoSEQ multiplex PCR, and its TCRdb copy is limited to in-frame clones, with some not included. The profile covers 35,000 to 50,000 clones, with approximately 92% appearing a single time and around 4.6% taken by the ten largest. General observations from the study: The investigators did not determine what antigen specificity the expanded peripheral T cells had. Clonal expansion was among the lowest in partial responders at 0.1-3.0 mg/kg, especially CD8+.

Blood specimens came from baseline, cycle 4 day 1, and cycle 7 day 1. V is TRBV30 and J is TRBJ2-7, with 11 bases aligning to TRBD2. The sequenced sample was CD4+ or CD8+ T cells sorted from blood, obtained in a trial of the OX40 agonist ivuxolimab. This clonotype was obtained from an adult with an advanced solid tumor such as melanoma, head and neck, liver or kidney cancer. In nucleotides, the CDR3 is TGTGCCTGGAGTGTACGGGCTAGCGGGAGGTACGAGCAGTACTTC. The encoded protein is CAWSVRASGRYEQYF.